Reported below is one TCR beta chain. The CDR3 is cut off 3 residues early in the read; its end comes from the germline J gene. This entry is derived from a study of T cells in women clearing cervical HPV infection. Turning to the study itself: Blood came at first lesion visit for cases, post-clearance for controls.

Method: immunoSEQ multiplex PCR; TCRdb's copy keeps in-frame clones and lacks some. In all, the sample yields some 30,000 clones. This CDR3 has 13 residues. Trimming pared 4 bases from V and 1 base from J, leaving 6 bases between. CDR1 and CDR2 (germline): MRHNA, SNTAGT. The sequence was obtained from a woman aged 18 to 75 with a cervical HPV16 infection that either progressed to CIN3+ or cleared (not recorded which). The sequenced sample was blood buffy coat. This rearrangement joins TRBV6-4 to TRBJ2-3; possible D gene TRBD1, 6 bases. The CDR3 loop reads CASSAGGTDTQYF. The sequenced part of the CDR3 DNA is TGTGCCAGCAGTGCAGGGGGCACAGATACG.